This record looks at one T cell receptor beta chain sequence and its context. In the original processing: Scientists estimated how many nucleated cells there were by amplifying reference gene primers. Data came from immunoSEQ multiplex PCR; TCRdb stores just in-frame clones and leaves some out. That table furnishes V, J and clone size, whereas the DNA furnished D and trimming. The sample contains 130,000 to 150,000 clones, 80% to 90% of which appear only once. The data were taken from a study of blood T cell repertoires in COVID-19. Whole-study context: The cDNA or gDNA used as material had been derived from T cells, B-cell-depleted T cells, or PBMCs.

Unmatched junction bases numbered 6, after V lost 6 bases and J lost 5 bases. The CDR3 sequence is 13 residues long. In germline, CDR1 is MDHEN, CDR2 SYDVKM. The Seattle patients, enrolled during active infection, were followed longitudinally. This chain joins TRBV28 and TRBJ1-1, with 7 nucleotides matching TRBD1. The sample was peripheral blood. The receptor's source is a man in his late teens or twenties with COVID-19, enrolled during active disease. The CDR3 loop reads CASRQGRGTEAFF. DNA for the CDR3: TGTGCCAGCAGACAGGGGCGAGGAACTGAAGCTTTCTTT.